The entry below gives a single T cell receptor beta chain sequence along with its context. No patient escaped relapse after autologous stem cell transplantation, and brentuximab vedotin exposure varied. With 2 bases removed from V and 7 bases from J, the gap between germline ends came to 12 bases. This CDR3 spans 14 amino acids. Per the germline V gene, CDR1 is MNHEY and CDR2 is SMNVEV (reference sequence). Assay used: immunoSEQ multiplex PCR; TCRdb lists only in-frame clones, some missing. The profile shows about 13,000 clones, 90% to 95% of them singletons. The data were obtained in a study of PD-1 blockade in classical Hodgkin lymphoma.

The chain links TRBV27 to TRBJ2-1; the D call may be TRBD1 or TRBD2 (5 bases each). The sample in question was peripheral blood mononuclear cells (PBMCs), obtained at baseline. The receptor was derived from a human donor with classical Hodgkin lymphoma. In DNA form, the CDR3 reads TGTGCCAGCAGTTTACGGGACGGTGTAAATGAGCAGTTCTTC. Its translation is CASSLRDGVNEQFF.